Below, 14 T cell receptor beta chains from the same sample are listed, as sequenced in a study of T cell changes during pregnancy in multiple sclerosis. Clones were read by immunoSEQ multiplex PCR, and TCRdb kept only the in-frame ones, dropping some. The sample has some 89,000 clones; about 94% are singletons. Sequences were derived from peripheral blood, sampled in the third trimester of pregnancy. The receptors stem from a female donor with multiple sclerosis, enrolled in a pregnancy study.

DNA for the CDR3: TGTGCCAGCAGCCCGGGACTAGCGTCATCCTACGAGCAGTACTTC. Translated, it gives CASSPGLASSYEQYF. The J gene is TRBJ2-7, the V gene TRBV2, with 10 bases that match TRBD2. The V gene end was trimmed by 6 bases and the J gene end by 1 base; junction bases not matched to a gene: 6. The CDR3 totals 15 residues. Germline V gives CDR1 SNHLY, CDR2 FYNNEI.

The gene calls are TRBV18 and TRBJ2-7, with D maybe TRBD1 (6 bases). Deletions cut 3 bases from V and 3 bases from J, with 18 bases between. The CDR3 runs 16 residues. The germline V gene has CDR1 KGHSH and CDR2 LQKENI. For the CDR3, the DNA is TGTGCCAGCTCACCCCTCCCTACCGGGACAAACTACGAGCAGTACTTC. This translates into CASSPLPTGTNYEQYF. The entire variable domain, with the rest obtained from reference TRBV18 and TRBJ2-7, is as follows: NAGVMQNPRHLVRRRGQEARLRCSPMKGHSHVYWYRQLPEEGLKFMVYLQKENIIDESGMPKERFSAEFPKEGPSILRIQQVVRGDSAAYFCASSPLPTGTNYEQYFGPGTRLTVT.

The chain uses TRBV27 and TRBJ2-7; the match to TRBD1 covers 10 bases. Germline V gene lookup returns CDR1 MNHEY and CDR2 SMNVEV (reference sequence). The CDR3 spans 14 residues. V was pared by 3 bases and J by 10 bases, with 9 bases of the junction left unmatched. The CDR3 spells CASSFRDRGGEQYF. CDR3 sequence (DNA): TGTGCCAGCAGTTTCCGGGACAGGGGTGGGGAACAGTACTTC.

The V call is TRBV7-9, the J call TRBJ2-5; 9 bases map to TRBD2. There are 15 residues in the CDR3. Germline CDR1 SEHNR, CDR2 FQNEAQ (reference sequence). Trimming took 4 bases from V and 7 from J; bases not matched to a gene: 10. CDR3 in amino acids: CASSSDIGLATTQYF. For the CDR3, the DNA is TGTGCCAGCAGCTCTGACATAGGACTAGCGACGACCCAGTACTTC.

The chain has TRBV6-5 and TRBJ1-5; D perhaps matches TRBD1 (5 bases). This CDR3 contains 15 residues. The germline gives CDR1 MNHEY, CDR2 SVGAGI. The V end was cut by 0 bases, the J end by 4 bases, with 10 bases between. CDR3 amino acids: CASSYSYKGNQPQHF. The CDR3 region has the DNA TGTGCCAGCAGTTACTCATACAAGGGGAATCAGCCCCAGCATTTT.

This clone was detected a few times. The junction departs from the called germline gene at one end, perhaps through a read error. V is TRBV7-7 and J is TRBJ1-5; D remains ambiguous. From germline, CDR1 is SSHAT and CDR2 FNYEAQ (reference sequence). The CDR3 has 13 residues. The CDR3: CASSLVAGQPQHF. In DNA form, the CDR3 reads TGTGCTAGCAGCTTAGTAGCCGGCCAGCCCCAGCATTTT. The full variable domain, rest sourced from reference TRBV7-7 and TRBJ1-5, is GAGVSQSPRYKVTKRGQDVTLRCDPISSHATLYWYQQALGQGPEFLTYFNYEAQPDKSGLPSDRFSAERPEGSISTLTIQRTEQRDSAMYRCASSLVAGQPQHFGDGTRLSIL.

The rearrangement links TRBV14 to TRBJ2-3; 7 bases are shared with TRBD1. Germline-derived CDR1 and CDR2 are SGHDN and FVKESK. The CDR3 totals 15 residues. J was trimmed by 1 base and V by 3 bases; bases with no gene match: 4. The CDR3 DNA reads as TGTGCCAGCAGCCATCCCGGACAGGGCACAGATACGCAGTATTTT. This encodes CASSHPGQGTDTQYF.

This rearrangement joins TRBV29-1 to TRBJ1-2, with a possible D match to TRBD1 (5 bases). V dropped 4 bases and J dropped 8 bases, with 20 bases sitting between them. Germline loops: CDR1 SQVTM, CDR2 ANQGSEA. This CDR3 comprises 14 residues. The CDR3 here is CSVGPKGEVGGYTF. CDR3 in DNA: TGCAGCGTTGGGCCAAAAGGGGAAGTTGGAGGCTACACCTTC.

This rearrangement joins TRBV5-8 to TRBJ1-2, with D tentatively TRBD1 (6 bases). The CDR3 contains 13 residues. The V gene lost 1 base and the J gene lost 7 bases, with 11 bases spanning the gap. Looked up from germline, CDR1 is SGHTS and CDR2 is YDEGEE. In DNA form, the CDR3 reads TGTGCCAGCAGCTTGTGGGGGCAGTTTGGCTACACCTTC. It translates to CASSLWGQFGYTF.

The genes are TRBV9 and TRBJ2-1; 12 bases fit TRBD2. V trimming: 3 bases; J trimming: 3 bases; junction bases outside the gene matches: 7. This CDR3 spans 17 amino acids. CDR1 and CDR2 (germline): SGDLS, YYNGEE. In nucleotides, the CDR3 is TGTGCCAGCAGCGCCACACTAGCGGGGGGAAACTACAATGAGCAGTTCTTC. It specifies CASSATLAGGNYNEQFF.

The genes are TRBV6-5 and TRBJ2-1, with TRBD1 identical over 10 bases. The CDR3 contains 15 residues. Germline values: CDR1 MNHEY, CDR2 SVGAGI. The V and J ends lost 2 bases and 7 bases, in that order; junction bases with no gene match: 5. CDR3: CASSYGTGALNEQFF. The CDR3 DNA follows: TGTGCCAGCAGTTACGGGACAGGGGCCCTAAATGAGCAGTTCTTC.

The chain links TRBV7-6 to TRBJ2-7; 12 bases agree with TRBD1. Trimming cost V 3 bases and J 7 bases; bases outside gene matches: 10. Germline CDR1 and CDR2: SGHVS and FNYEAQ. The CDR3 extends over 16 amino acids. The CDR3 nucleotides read TGTGCCAGCAGCTTGGCGCCGGGACAGGGGGCGGGTGAGCAGTACTTC. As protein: CASSLAPGQGAGEQYF.

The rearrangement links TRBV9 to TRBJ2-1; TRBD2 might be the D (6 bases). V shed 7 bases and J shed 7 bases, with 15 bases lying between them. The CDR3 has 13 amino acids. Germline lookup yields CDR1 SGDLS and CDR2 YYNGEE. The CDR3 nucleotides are TGTGCCAGCGCCCGCGGAGGGTGGAATGAGCAGTTCTTC. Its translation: CASARGGWNEQFF.

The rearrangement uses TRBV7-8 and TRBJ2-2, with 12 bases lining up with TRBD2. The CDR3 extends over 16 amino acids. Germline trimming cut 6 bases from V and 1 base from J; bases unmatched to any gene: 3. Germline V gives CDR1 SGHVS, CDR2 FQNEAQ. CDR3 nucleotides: TGTGCCAGCAGACGGACTAGCGGGGTGAACACCGGGGAGCTGTTTTTT. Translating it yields CASRRTSGVNTGELFF.